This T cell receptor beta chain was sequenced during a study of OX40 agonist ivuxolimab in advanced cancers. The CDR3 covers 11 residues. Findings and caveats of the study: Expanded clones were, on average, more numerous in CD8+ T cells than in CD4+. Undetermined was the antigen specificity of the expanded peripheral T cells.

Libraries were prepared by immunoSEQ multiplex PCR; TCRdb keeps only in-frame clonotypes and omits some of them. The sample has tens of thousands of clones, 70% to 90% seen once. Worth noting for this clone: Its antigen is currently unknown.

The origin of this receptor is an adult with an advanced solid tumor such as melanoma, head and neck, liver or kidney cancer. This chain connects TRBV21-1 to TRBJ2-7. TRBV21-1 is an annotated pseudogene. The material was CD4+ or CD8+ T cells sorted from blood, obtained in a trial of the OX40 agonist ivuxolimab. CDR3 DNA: TGTGCCAGCGACGGGCGGTGCGAGCAGTACTTC. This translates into CASDGRCEQYF.